Each of the 2 T cell receptor beta chains below was sequenced from the same sample in a study of CD8+ T cells in alopecia areata. RNA was isolated and reverse transcribed to cDNA, the sequencing template. Assay used: immunoSEQ multiplex PCR; TCRdb lists only in-frame clones, some missing. Of approximately 150,000 clones listed, 45% to 60% are singletons. The sample in question was CD4+ T cells sorted from blood, obtained at week 0. The receptor set was obtained from a human donor with alopecia areata.

This clone was recorded once. The chain is built from TRBV29-1 and TRBJ1-1; D is unresolved. Germline V gene lookup returns CDR1 SQVTM and CDR2 ANQGSEA. The CDR3 extends over 14 amino acids. V dropped 6 bases and J dropped 7 bases, with 21 bases sitting between them. The CDR3 DNA sequence: TGCAGCGTGAACAGAGACCCCACCGATATTGAAGCTTTCTTT. Translating it yields CSVNRDPTDIEAFF.

The table lists this clone with a few counts. The chain joins TRBV5-8 to TRBJ2-3; 10 bases align to TRBD2. CDR3 size: 15 residues. J lost 6 bases, V lost 0 bases, and 4 bases had no gene match. Germline CDR1 reads SGHTS; CDR2 reads YDEGEE. The CDR3 sequence is CASSLASGSSDTQYF. The CDR3 DNA is TGTGCCAGCAGCTTGGCTAGCGGGAGTAGTGATACGCAGTATTTT.